This TCR beta chain came from a study of blood T cell repertoires in COVID-19. After removal of 3 bases from V and 6 bases from J, the junction contained 10 bases not matched to a gene. The CDR3 is 15 residues long. Germline loops: CDR1 SGHDN, CDR2 FVKESK. The repertoire was sequenced with immunoSEQ multiplex PCR; TCRdb's copy has only in-frame clones and lacks some. The sample lists about 230,000 clones; about nine tenths were seen once. The chain couples TRBV14 to TRBJ1-1; 7 bases map to TRBD1. The sequencing sample was made of PBMCs or T cells enriched from blood (not recorded which). The TCR sequence derives from a woman aged 25 to 39 with acute COVID-19. CDR3 sequence (DNA): TGTGCCAGCAGCCACGTAGGGGGCGCGAGCCCTGAAGCTTTCTTT. This codes for CASSHVGGASPEAFF. Variable domain in full (rest from reference TRBV14 and TRBJ1-1): EAGVTQFPSHSVIEKGQTVTLRCDPISGHDNLYWYRRVMGKEIKFLLHFVKESKQDESGMPNNRFLAERTGGTYSTLKVQPAELEDSGVYFCASSHVGGASPEAFFGQGTRLTVV.